This T cell receptor (beta chain) was captured by sequencing in a study of T cell responses to AZD1222 COVID-19 vaccine. Study at large: The study pooled second doses at about 4 or about 12 weeks. Study results and limitations: Seropositive status at baseline applied to only a handful of AZD1222 recipients.

The method was immunoSEQ multiplex PCR; TCRdb's version includes in-frame clones alone and lacks a portion of them. The table has about 120,000 clones, approximately 93% seen once. Concerning this clone: Its antigen is undetermined.

V dropped 2 bases and J dropped 1 base, with 8 bases sitting between them. Looked up from germline, CDR1 is SGHTA and CDR2 is FQGNSA. The CDR3 covers 14 residues. The chain couples TRBV7-2 to TRBJ2-5; D uncertain. This specimen was peripheral blood, taken on day 0 of AZD1222 vaccination. The source of this sequence is an adult in good health. In DNA form, the CDR3 reads TGTGCCAGCAGCTTAAGTTCCGTCCAAGAGACCCAGTACTTC. It encodes CASSLSSVQETQYF.